One sample yielded the 23 T cell receptor beta chains listed below, sequenced in a study of T cells in Graves' hyperthyroidism and ophthalmopathy. Amplification of TCR beta CDR3 regions used RNA as the template. The HTBI set primed first-round TCR CDR3 RT-PCR. TCRdb re-called the multiplex PCR reads with MiXCR, one entry per CDR3 protein. The sample lists about 600,000 distinct CDR3 sequences, approximately 15% seen once, with less than 3.5% in the top ten. Sequencing used blood. Receptors originate from a woman aged 40 to 49 with Graves' ophthalmopathy.

This clonotype occurred many times. The chain employs TRBV20-1 and TRBJ2-7; 13 nucleotides align to TRBD2. Germline V gene sequence: CDR1 DFQATT, CDR2 SNEGSKA (reference sequence). Germline trimming cut 3 bases from V and 3 bases from J; bases unmatched to any gene: 2. CDR3 length: 14 residues. CDR3 DNA: TGCAGTGCTAGCGGGACTAGCGGGAACTACGAGCAGTACTTC. Amino acids: CSASGTSGNYEQYF.

The chain employs TRBV5-1 and TRBJ1-1; D gene ambiguous. Germline-derived CDR1 and CDR2 are SGHRS and YFSETQ. This CDR3 has 15 amino acids. Between the trimmed V and J ends, which lost 1 base and 5 bases, there was a span of 15 bases. The CDR3: CASSLNGLSGTEAFF. DNA for the CDR3: TGCGCCAGCAGCTTGAACGGCCTCAGCGGAACTGAAGCTTTCTTT.

This clonotype was seen a few times. The chain links TRBV7-9 to TRBJ2-1; 9 bases map to TRBD1. The V gene's germline CDR1 is SEHNR and CDR2 FQNEAQ (reference sequence). The CDR3 consists of 15 residues. Germline trimming cut 5 bases from V and 6 bases from J; bases unmatched to any gene: 8. The CDR3 protein is CASSPPGTGSNEQFF. The CDR3 nucleotides are TGTGCCAGCAGCCCTCCCGGGACAGGGTCCAATGAGCAGTTCTTC. Supplemented by reference TRBV7-9 and TRBJ2-1, the full variable domain reads DTGVSQNPRHKITKRGQNVTFRCDPISEHNRLYWYRQTLGQGPEFLTYFQNEAQLEKSRLLSDRFSAERPKGSFSTLEIQRTEQGDSAMYLCASSPPGTGSNEQFFGPGTRLTVL.

This clonotype has at least ten counts. The chain combines TRBV27 with TRBJ1-1; weak D call: TRBD1 (6 bases). Germline V gene lookup returns CDR1 MNHEY and CDR2 SMNVEV (reference sequence). The CDR3 spans 15 residues. Trimming removed 0 bases from V and 1 base from J, with 9 bases in between. The CDR3 protein is CASSLSRTANTEAFF. CDR3 DNA: TGTGCCAGCAGTTTATCAAGGACAGCGAACACTGAAGCTTTCTTT.

J is TRBJ2-7 and V is TRBV6-1, with 10 bases that match TRBD1. The CDR3 has 14 amino acids. The germline V gene encodes CDR1 MNHNS and CDR2 SASEGT. V gave up 7 bases and J gave up 4 bases; unmatched junction bases: 7. The CDR3 bases are TGTGCCAGCAAACGGGACAGGGGAGTTTACGAGCAGTACTTC. As protein: CASKRDRGVYEQYF.

The CDR3 DNA reads TGTGCCACCATGGGGACAGGGAAAGAGACCCAGTACTTC. As protein: CATMGTGKETQYF. The rearrangement joins TRBV24-1 to TRBJ2-5; TRBD1 matches 9 bases. CDR1 and CDR2 (germline): KGHDR, SFDVKD. The V segment lost 8 bases and the J segment 3 bases; nucleotides outside the gene matches: 3. This CDR3 contains 13 residues.

Many counts were recorded for this clonotype. The J gene is TRBJ2-1, the V gene TRBV27, with no clear D. The CDR3 runs 13 residues. V gave up 6 bases and J gave up 5 bases, with 11 bases separating them. Per germline, CDR1 MNHEY and CDR2 SMNVEV (reference sequence). The CDR3 region is CASSPWSDNEQFF. The CDR3 DNA reads as TGTGCCAGCAGCCCATGGTCCGACAATGAGCAGTTCTTC.

The chain is built from TRBV20-1 and TRBJ1-1, with D tentatively TRBD1 (5 bases). Trimming left V 6 bases short and J 7 bases short, with 9 bases between. The CDR3 loop spans 10 amino acids. Germline CDR1 and CDR2: DFQATT and SNEGSKA (reference sequence). CDR3 bases: TGCAGTGCGGCCGACAGTGAAGCTTTCTTT. This codes for CSAADSEAFF.

The V gene is TRBV19, the J gene TRBJ1-2; D unclear. V dropped 6 bases and J dropped 3 bases, with 14 bases sitting between them. Germline V gene data show CDR1 as LNHDA and CDR2 as SQIVND (reference sequence). The CDR3 spans 14 residues. CDR3 DNA: TGTGCCAGTAGCCAAAATCGGGCGGACTATGGCTACACCTTC. Encoded protein: CASSQNRADYGYTF.

The rearrangement joins TRBV28 to TRBJ1-6; D remains unclear. The CDR3 loop spans 16 amino acids. Germline values: CDR1 MDHEN, CDR2 SYDVKM. V dropped 6 bases and J dropped 6 bases, with 18 bases sitting between them. DNA for the CDR3: TGTGCCAGCAGCAAGACGAATCACGACTGTAATTCACCCCTCCACTTT. Translation gives CASSKTNHDCNSPLHF.

This clonotype was detected many times. J is TRBJ2-3 and V is TRBV20-1, with 15 bases that match TRBD2. The CDR3 covers 17 residues. V shed 3 bases, J shed 1 base, and the junction held 5 bases outside the gene matches. Per germline, CDR1 DFQATT and CDR2 SNEGSKA (reference sequence). The CDR3 here is CSARGLAGGFGTDTQYF. The CDR3 DNA reads TGCAGTGCTAGGGGACTAGCGGGGGGTTTTGGCACAGATACGCAGTATTTT.

The table lists this clonotype with a few counts. The rearrangement links TRBV20-1 to TRBJ1-2, with D possibly matching TRBD1 (5 bases). CDR3 length: 13 amino acids. The germline CDR1 and CDR2 sequences are DFQATT and SNEGSKA (reference sequence). V lost 6 bases to trimming and J lost 4 bases, with 15 bases between them. CDR3 in amino acids: CSAIEGRGYGYTF. As DNA, the CDR3 is TGCAGTGCGATAGAAGGAAGGGGCTATGGCTACACCTTC.

This clonotype was observed at least ten times. This CDR3 is CASSLFTGIGQFF. CDR3 coding DNA: TGTGCCAGCAGCTTATTTACAGGGATTGGGCAGTTCTTC. This sequence joins TRBV7-8 and TRBJ2-1, with D perhaps TRBD1 (6 bases). CDR1 is SGHVS, CDR2 FQNEAQ, per germline. This CDR3 region has 13 residues. Trimming stripped 2 bases from V and 12 bases from J, with 14 bases between.

This clonotype has at least ten counts. The chain carries TRBV27 and TRBJ2-5; the D gene is possibly TRBD1 (7 bases). V was clipped by 3 bases and J by 0 bases, with 14 bases between them. In germline, CDR1 is MNHEY, CDR2 SMNVEV (reference sequence). This CDR3 is 16 amino acids long. Here the CDR3 DNA reads TGTGCCAGCAGTTTCATGGGCGGGACAGACCAAGAGACCCAGTACTTC. Translation: CASSFMGGTDQETQYF.

This clonotype has only a few counts. The chain couples TRBV5-6 to TRBJ1-1; D remains unclear. The CDR3 runs 15 residues. V lost 5 bases and J 0 bases, leaving 14 bases between the germline ends. Germline CDR1 is SGHDT and CDR2 is YYEEEE. CDR3 bases: TGTGCCAGCAGACCCTTCGTGGGTTTGAACACTGAAGCTTTCTTT. It is translated as CASRPFVGLNTEAFF.

This clonotype has only a few counts. This CDR3 is CATSRDPGTDFNSPLHF. The CDR3 nucleotides read TGTGCCACCAGCAGAGATCCCGGGACAGATTTTAATTCACCCCTCCACTTT. The rearrangement links TRBV15 to TRBJ1-6, with TRBD1 identical over 7 bases. The trim removed 0 bases at V and 6 bases at J, leaving 8 bases unmatched. In germline, CDR1 is LNHNV, CDR2 YYDKDF (reference sequence). This CDR3 comprises 17 residues.

This clonotype appeared many times. CDR3 in amino acids: CASSPTGAQANYGYTF. In nucleotides, the CDR3 is TGTGCCAGCAGTCCGACAGGGGCCCAAGCTAACTATGGCTACACCTTC. This rearrangement joins TRBV6-1 to TRBJ1-2; 8 bases line up with TRBD1. The V segment lost 5 bases and the J segment 0 bases; nucleotides outside the gene matches: 8. CDR1 MNHNS and CDR2 SASEGT come from the germline V gene. This CDR3 has 16 amino acids.

J is TRBJ2-4 and V is TRBV7-9; D is uncertain. The CDR3 length is 16 residues. Germline CDR1 SEHNR, CDR2 FQNEAQ (reference sequence). V lost 5 bases, J lost 5 bases, and 19 bases lay in between. CDR3 protein: CASSPVNTAGQNIQYF. CDR3 coding DNA: TGTGCCAGCAGCCCGGTTAATACAGCCGGACAAAACATTCAGTACTTC.

This clonotype has just a few counts. The V and J genes are TRBV5-1 and TRBJ1-1, with D possibly being TRBD1 (6 bases). CDR1 and CDR2 (germline): SGHRS, YFSETQ. The CDR3 has 13 residues. Trimming left V 7 bases short and J 6 bases short, with 16 bases between. CDR3 amino acids: CASGRGSGSEAFF. DNA of the CDR3: TGCGCCAGCGGAAGGGGGTCTGGCTCTGAAGCTTTCTTT.

This clonotype was observed a few times. The junction does not match germline at one end; this may be a read error. The chain is built from TRBV28 and TRBJ1-2; possible D gene TRBD1, 5 bases. The CDR3 is 14 amino acids. Germline loops: CDR1 MDHEN, CDR2 SYDVKM. Written as DNA, the CDR3 is TGCGCCAGCAGCCCTACGGAGGGACACTATGGCTACACCTTC. This codes for CASSPTEGHYGYTF.

There are many counts of this clonotype. The chain has TRBV18 and TRBJ2-2, with D perhaps matching TRBD2 (6 bases). The CDR3 has 16 amino acids. Trimming stripped 2 bases from V and 4 bases from J, with 14 bases between. The germline gives CDR1 KGHSH, CDR2 LQKENI. Written as DNA, the CDR3 is TGTGCCAGCTCACCAGTTGCGGGGCCGGTCACCGGGGAGCTGTTTTTT. It specifies CASSPVAGPVTGELFF.

J is TRBJ2-3 and V is TRBV6-5; D unclear. This CDR3 has 14 amino acids. Germline CDR1 is MNHEY and CDR2 is SVGAGI. Trimming stripped 0 bases from V and 3 bases from J, with 7 bases between. The CDR3 reads CASSYSMGTDTQYF. DNA for the CDR3: TGTGCCAGCAGTTACTCGATGGGAACAGATACGCAGTATTTT.

The table lists this clonotype with many counts. V usage is TRBV27 and J usage is TRBJ2-5; TRBD1 matches 8 bases. Unmatched junction bases numbered 9, after V lost 1 base and J lost 5 bases. The CDR3 runs 16 residues. Germline-derived CDR1 and CDR2 are MNHEY and SMNVEV (reference sequence). The CDR3: CASSLLRRGLEETQYF. For the CDR3, the DNA is TGTGCCAGCAGTTTATTGCGCAGGGGGCTAGAGGAGACCCAGTACTTC.